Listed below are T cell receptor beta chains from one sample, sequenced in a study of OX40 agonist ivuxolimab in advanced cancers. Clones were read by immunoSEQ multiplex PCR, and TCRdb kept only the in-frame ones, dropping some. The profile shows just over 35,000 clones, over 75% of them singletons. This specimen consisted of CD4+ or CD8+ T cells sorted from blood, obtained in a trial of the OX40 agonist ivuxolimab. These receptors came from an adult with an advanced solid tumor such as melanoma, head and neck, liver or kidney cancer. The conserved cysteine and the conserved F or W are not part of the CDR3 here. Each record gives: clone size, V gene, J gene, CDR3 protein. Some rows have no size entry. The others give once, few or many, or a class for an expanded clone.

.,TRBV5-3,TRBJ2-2,ARSLVSVRGRAGTGELF
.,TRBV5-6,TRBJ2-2,ASSPGLLTGELF
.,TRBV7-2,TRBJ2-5,ASSLGRVGEQY
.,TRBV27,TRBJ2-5,ASSLSLAGGKETQY
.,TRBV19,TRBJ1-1,ASSIDRIQRARAF
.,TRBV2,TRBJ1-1,ASSRQGDVSEAF
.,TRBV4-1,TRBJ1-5,ASSQDPGQGNQPQH
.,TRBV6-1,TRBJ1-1,ASSEETGDGSTEAF
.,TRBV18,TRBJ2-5,ASSRQETQY
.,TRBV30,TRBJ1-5,AWSPLGALRVSNQPQH
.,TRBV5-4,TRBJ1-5,ASSFSTGGMTQPQH
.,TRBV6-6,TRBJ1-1,ASSWGRTEAF
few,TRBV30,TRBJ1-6,AWTAGWISPLH
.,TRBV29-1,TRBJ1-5,SATTGTKNQPQH
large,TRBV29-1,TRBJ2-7,SVCSPYEQY
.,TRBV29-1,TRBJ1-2,SVGGGRGDYGYT
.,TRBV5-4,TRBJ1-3,ASSSDHSGNTIY
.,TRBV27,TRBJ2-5,ASQGQGGETQY
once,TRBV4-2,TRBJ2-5,ASSQGQQETQY
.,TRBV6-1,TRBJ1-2,ASSEAGSTARGYT
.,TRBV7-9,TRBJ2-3,ASSYRGRTDTQY
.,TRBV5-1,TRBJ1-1,ASKDRPNTEAF
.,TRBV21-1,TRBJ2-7,ASSAGQGGSYEQY
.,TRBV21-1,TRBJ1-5,ASSKVGTGKWGNQPQH
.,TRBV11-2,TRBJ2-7,ASSLTPIREQY
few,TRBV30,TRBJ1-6,AWSVLPYNSPLH
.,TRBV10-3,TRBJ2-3,AISGIEGRGGSDTQY
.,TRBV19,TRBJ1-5,ASNKGAGRSNQPQH
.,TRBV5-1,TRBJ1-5,ASSLEYGGAAPQH
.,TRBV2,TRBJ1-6,ASSPRGNSPLH
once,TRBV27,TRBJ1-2,ASSLRQDPTGYT
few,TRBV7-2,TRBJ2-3,ASSRGDTQY
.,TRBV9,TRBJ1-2,ASSSTWGYT
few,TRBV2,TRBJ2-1,ASSEGFGLVGVF
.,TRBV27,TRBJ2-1,ASSLGRDSYNEQF
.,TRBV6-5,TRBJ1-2,ASQGDFGYT
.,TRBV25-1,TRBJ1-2,ASSGSPGTAGRYGYT
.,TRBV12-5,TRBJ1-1,ASGLVKGADRNSNTEAF
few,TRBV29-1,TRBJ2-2,SVAGHQLTSNTGELF
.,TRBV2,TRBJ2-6,ASSSDSSGANVLT
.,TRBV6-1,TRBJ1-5,ASRHGTRSQPQH
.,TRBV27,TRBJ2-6,ASSFRGPSGANVLT
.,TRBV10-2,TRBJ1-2,ASSEVRVVTGYT
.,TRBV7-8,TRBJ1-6,ASSLGLGSPLH
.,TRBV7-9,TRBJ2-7,ASSSSGKAYEQY
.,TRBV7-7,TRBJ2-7,ASSLASGGTSSYEQY
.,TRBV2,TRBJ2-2,ASRARGQVGELF